Below, one TCR beta chain is given with its context. Data came from immunoSEQ multiplex PCR; TCRdb stores just in-frame clones and leaves some out. This sample has around 130,000 clones, with under 90% found just once. Germline V gene sequence: CDR1 MNHEY, CDR2 SMNVEV (reference sequence). The CDR3 covers 14 residues. Germline trimming cut 4 bases from V and 13 bases from J; bases unmatched to any gene: 12. The data derive from a study of blood T cell repertoires in COVID-19. Study details: Samples came from the United States, Italy and Spain, spanning acute and convalescent COVID-19. PBMCs, B-cell-depleted T cells, or T cells were the source of the cDNA or gDNA that made up the material.

This chain uses TRBV27 with TRBJ1-2; 10 nucleotides line up with TRBD1. Sequenced material: PBMCs or T cells enriched from blood (not recorded which). The receptor's source is a woman aged 18-29 years who had been exposed to COVID-19. Written as DNA, the CDR3 is TGTGCCAGCAGTTCTGGCAGCGGGACAGGGGCCCCCACCTTC. This codes for CASSSGSGTGAPTF.